A selection of T cell receptor beta chains follows, all from one sample in a study of blood T cell repertoires in COVID-19. Assay used: immunoSEQ multiplex PCR; TCRdb lists only in-frame clones, some missing. Of about 170,000 clones in the sample, around 67% are singletons; the top ten hold 2.5% to 3.5%. The sample comprised peripheral blood. These receptors were obtained from a woman aged 80 or over with acute or convalescent COVID-19. Both conserved end residues are part of each CDR3. The order of the fields is CDR3 DNA, CDR3 protein, clone size, J gene, D gene, V gene. D genes are given only for firm matches. Clone sizes are given selectively: once, few, many, or a class where the clone is expanded.

CDR3 DNA: TGTGCCAGCAGTTACTCTACTCCAGGGTTGGTCACTGAAGCTTTCTTT
CDR3 protein: CASSYSTPGLVTEAFF
clone size: once
J gene: TRBJ1-1
D gene: NA
V gene: TRBV6-2/TRBV6-3

CDR3 DNA: TGTGCCAGCAGTGGAGGGAGCGGTACAGATACGCAGTATTTT
CDR3 protein: CASSGGSGTDTQYF
clone size: NA
J gene: TRBJ2-3
D gene: NA
V gene: TRBV2

CDR3 DNA: TGTGCCAGCAGCACCTCCCGGGAGGGCTATGGCTACACCTTC
CDR3 protein: CASSTSREGYGYTF
clone size: NA
J gene: TRBJ1-2
D gene: NA
V gene: TRBV7-8

CDR3 DNA: TGCGCCAGCAGCTTCCCGAGTACTAGCAATCAGCCCCAGCATTTT
CDR3 protein: CASSFPSTSNQPQHF
clone size: NA
J gene: TRBJ1-5
D gene: NA
V gene: TRBV5-1

CDR3 DNA: TGTGCCAGCAGCCCTCGTATCGGGACAGGGGTCAATGAGCAGTTCTTC
CDR3 protein: CASSPRIGTGVNEQFF
clone size: NA
J gene: TRBJ2-1
D gene: TRBD1
V gene: TRBV5-8

CDR3 DNA: TGCGCCAGCAGTGTGATTAGGGGGCCCGGGGAGCTGTTTTTT
CDR3 protein: CASSVIRGPGELFF
clone size: NA
J gene: TRBJ2-2
D gene: TRBD1
V gene: TRBV10-1

CDR3 DNA: TGTGCCAGCTCACCAGCAGGGCGCACTGAAGCTTTCTTT
CDR3 protein: CASSPAGRTEAFF
clone size: few
J gene: TRBJ1-1
D gene: NA
V gene: TRBV18

CDR3 DNA: TGCGCCAGCAGCCAAGATTCAAACGGGTACAATGAGCAGTTCTTC
CDR3 protein: CASSQDSNGYNEQFF
clone size: NA
J gene: TRBJ2-1
D gene: NA
V gene: TRBV4-1

CDR3 DNA: TGTGCCAGCAGCCTGGGACTCGGGGGGGATACGCAGTATTTT
CDR3 protein: CASSLGLGGDTQYF
clone size: NA
J gene: TRBJ2-3
D gene: TRBD2
V gene: TRBV11-2

CDR3 DNA: TGTGCCAGCAGCTCTAGAGGCACCGGGGAGCTGTTTTTT
CDR3 protein: CASSSRGTGELFF
clone size: NA
J gene: TRBJ2-2
D gene: NA
V gene: TRBV11-3

CDR3 DNA: TGTGCCAGCAGTGGGACAGGGACTCAGCCCCAGCATTTT
CDR3 protein: CASSGTGTQPQHF
clone size: once
J gene: TRBJ1-5
D gene: TRBD1
V gene: TRBV6-2/TRBV6-3

CDR3 DNA: TGTGCCAGCAGTTCCCTCGGGGGCGGGACAGTGAATGAGCAGTTCTTC
CDR3 protein: CASSSLGGGTVNEQFF
clone size: NA
J gene: TRBJ2-1
D gene: NA
V gene: TRBV27

CDR3 DNA: TGTGCCAGCAGCTTGGGGAGTACGGGACAGCCCCAGCATTTT
CDR3 protein: CASSLGSTGQPQHF
clone size: NA
J gene: TRBJ1-5
D gene: NA
V gene: TRBV7-8

CDR3 DNA: TGTGCCAGCAGCCAAGAGGCGACAGGGGGATTCTTCTATGGCTACACCTTC
CDR3 protein: CASSQEATGGFFYGYTF
clone size: NA
J gene: TRBJ1-2
D gene: TRBD1
V gene: TRBV3-1/TRBV3-2

CDR3 DNA: TGTGCCAGCAGCTTAAACCCCCTAGCGGGATCTGGAGAGCAGTACTTC
CDR3 protein: CASSLNPLAGSGEQYF
clone size: NA
J gene: TRBJ2-7
D gene: TRBD2
V gene: TRBV7-3

CDR3 DNA: TGTGCCAGCATAGATCTGAGGGACAGCCCTTACGAGCAGTACTTC
CDR3 protein: CASIDLRDSPYEQYF
clone size: NA
J gene: TRBJ2-7
D gene: TRBD1
V gene: TRBV27

CDR3 DNA: TGTGCCAGCTCACTTCGACAGGGGGAGACCCAGTACTTC
CDR3 protein: CASSLRQGETQYF
clone size: NA
J gene: TRBJ2-5
D gene: TRBD1
V gene: TRBV18

CDR3 DNA: TGTGCCAGCAGCGAGTTAGGGGCACGGAATGAGCAGTTCTTC
CDR3 protein: CASSELGARNEQFF
clone size: NA
J gene: TRBJ2-1
D gene: NA
V gene: TRBV9

CDR3 DNA: TGTGCCAGCAGTGAACAGGGGGACACTGAAGCTTTCTTT
CDR3 protein: CASSEQGDTEAFF
clone size: NA
J gene: TRBJ1-1
D gene: TRBD1
V gene: TRBV2

CDR3 DNA: TGTGCCAGCAGTAGCGGGATGGGCTACGAGCAGTACTTC
CDR3 protein: CASSSGMGYEQYF
clone size: NA
J gene: TRBJ2-7
D gene: TRBD2
V gene: TRBV6-5

CDR3 DNA: TGTGCCAGCTCACCCGGACAGGGTAGCGAAAAACTGTTTTTT
CDR3 protein: CASSPGQGSEKLFF
clone size: few
J gene: TRBJ1-4
D gene: TRBD1
V gene: TRBV18

CDR3 DNA: TGTGCCATCAGTGAGACCACAGGGGGCAACTCACCCCTCCACTTT
CDR3 protein: CAISETTGGNSPLHF
clone size: NA
J gene: TRBJ1-6
D gene: TRBD1
V gene: TRBV10-3

CDR3 DNA: TGCGCCAGCAGCAGGCTAGCGGGTGATTCGAACACCGGGGAGCTGTTTTTT
CDR3 protein: CASSRLAGDSNTGELFF
clone size: NA
J gene: TRBJ2-2
D gene: TRBD2
V gene: TRBV5-1

CDR3 DNA: TGCAGCGTTGTCTGGGGGGTGGGCACAGATACGCAGTATTTT
CDR3 protein: CSVVWGVGTDTQYF
clone size: NA
J gene: TRBJ2-3
D gene: NA
V gene: TRBV29-1

CDR3 DNA: TGTGCCAGCAGCTTAGCGAGGGCCAGCGTAAGGAGGGAGACCCAGTACTTC
CDR3 protein: CASSLARASVRRETQYF
clone size: NA
J gene: TRBJ2-5
D gene: NA
V gene: TRBV7-8

CDR3 DNA: TGTGCCAGCAGCCTGGCTGGCCTAGAGAAAGAGACCCAGTACTTC
CDR3 protein: CASSLAGLEKETQYF
clone size: once
J gene: TRBJ2-5
D gene: NA
V gene: TRBV3-1/TRBV3-2

CDR3 DNA: TGTGCCAGTAGTATAGCGGGAGCATCCCACGAGCAGTACTTC
CDR3 protein: CASSIAGASHEQYF
clone size: NA
J gene: TRBJ2-7
D gene: NA
V gene: TRBV19

CDR3 DNA: TGTGCCAGCACCTCGGACAGGAACACTGAAGCTTTCTTT
CDR3 protein: CASTSDRNTEAFF
clone size: NA
J gene: TRBJ1-1
D gene: NA
V gene: TRBV28

CDR3 DNA: TGTGCCAGCAGTTTGGCGGGATGGGACAATGAGCAGTTCTTC
CDR3 protein: CASSLAGWDNEQFF
clone size: NA
J gene: TRBJ2-1
D gene: NA
V gene: TRBV27

CDR3 DNA: TGTGCCAGCAGCTTGAGTGGGCGAAGAGGGTCCTACGAGCAGTACTTC
CDR3 protein: CASSLSGRRGSYEQYF
clone size: NA
J gene: TRBJ2-7
D gene: NA
V gene: TRBV5-6

CDR3 DNA: TGTGCCAGCAGCCAATCGTCGGACGGGACATTATTATACGAGCAGTTCTTC
CDR3 protein: CASSQSSDGTLLYEQFF
clone size: NA
J gene: TRBJ2-1
D gene: NA
V gene: TRBV4-2

CDR3 DNA: TGCGCCAGCAGCCAAGTGCTCGCGGGAGGGCCTTCTGTCTATACGCAGTATTTT
CDR3 protein: CASSQVLAGGPSVYTQYF
clone size: NA
J gene: TRBJ2-3
D gene: TRBD2
V gene: TRBV4-1

CDR3 DNA: TGTGCCAGCAGTGACCCTAGATTTCAAGAGACCCAGTACTTC
CDR3 protein: CASSDPRFQETQYF
clone size: NA
J gene: TRBJ2-5
D gene: NA
V gene: TRBV2

CDR3 DNA: TGTGCCAGCTCACCCGACCTTGGGGGCAGTATTGGCTACACCTTC
CDR3 protein: CASSPDLGGSIGYTF
clone size: NA
J gene: TRBJ1-2
D gene: NA
V gene: TRBV18

CDR3 DNA: TGTGCCAGCAGCGTAGAGCTAGGAAGCTACAATGAGCAGTTCTTC
CDR3 protein: CASSVELGSYNEQFF
clone size: NA
J gene: TRBJ2-1
D gene: NA
V gene: TRBV9

CDR3 DNA: TGTGCCAGCAGCCAAGCCGCTGAATCCTACGAGCAGTACTTC
CDR3 protein: CASSQAAESYEQYF
clone size: NA
J gene: TRBJ2-7
D gene: NA
V gene: TRBV7-9

CDR3 DNA: TGTGCCAGCAGCCAGCGGTTGTTACAAGGCGGCGAGCAGTACTTC
CDR3 protein: CASSQRLLQGGEQYF
clone size: once
J gene: TRBJ2-7
D gene: NA
V gene: TRBV7-2

CDR3 DNA: TGCGCCAGCAGCTTGAGTAGGGACAGGGTGAACACTGAAGCTTTCTTT
CDR3 protein: CASSLSRDRVNTEAFF
clone size: NA
J gene: TRBJ1-1
D gene: TRBD1
V gene: TRBV5-1

CDR3 DNA: TGTGCCAGCAACTACAGGGGGCGCAACGGGGAGCTGTTTTTT
CDR3 protein: CASNYRGRNGELFF
clone size: NA
J gene: TRBJ2-2
D gene: TRBD1
V gene: TRBV3-1/TRBV3-2

CDR3 DNA: TGTGCCAGCAGTTCTACGCTAGCTGCGGGCGGGTCGTACAATGAGCAGTTCTTC
CDR3 protein: CASSSTLAAGGSYNEQFF
clone size: NA
J gene: TRBJ2-1
D gene: NA
V gene: TRBV6-2/TRBV6-3

CDR3 DNA: TGTGCCAGCAATGGTCAGGGCATATCAAATGAAAAACTGTTTTTT
CDR3 protein: CASNGQGISNEKLFF
clone size: NA
J gene: TRBJ1-4
D gene: NA
V gene: TRBV28

CDR3 DNA: TGTGCCAGCAGGTCGACAGGGGGAGGGACCCAGTACTTC
CDR3 protein: CASRSTGGGTQYF
clone size: NA
J gene: TRBJ2-5
D gene: TRBD1
V gene: TRBV27

CDR3 DNA: TGTGCCAGCCAGGGCCCTGGCACAGATACGCAGTATTTT
CDR3 protein: CASQGPGTDTQYF
clone size: medium-sized
J gene: TRBJ2-3
D gene: NA
V gene: TRBV27

CDR3 DNA: TGTGCCAGCAGCCAAAGCGTTTCGACAGGGGGCCCCGGGAGTCGGCAGTACTTC
CDR3 protein: CASSQSVSTGGPGSRQYF
clone size: NA
J gene: TRBJ2-7
D gene: TRBD1
V gene: TRBV7-9

CDR3 DNA: TGTGCCAGTGTACAGGGTGGTAATGAAAAACTGTTTTTT
CDR3 protein: CASVQGGNEKLFF
clone size: once
J gene: TRBJ1-4
D gene: NA
V gene: TRBV19

CDR3 DNA: TGCGCCAGCAGCTTGGCCCAGGGGAGCGCCGGGGAGCTGTTTTTT
CDR3 protein: CASSLAQGSAGELFF
clone size: NA
J gene: TRBJ2-2
D gene: NA
V gene: TRBV5-1

CDR3 DNA: TGTGCCAGCCGCCGGTCTACAGGCAGCAGACCCCAGCATTTT
CDR3 protein: CASRRSTGSRPQHF
clone size: NA
J gene: TRBJ1-5
D gene: NA
V gene: TRBV19

CDR3 DNA: TGTGCCATCCGAACGGAGGGGGCTCGGGCAGCTTTCTTT
CDR3 protein: CAIRTEGARAAFF
clone size: NA
J gene: TRBJ1-1
D gene: TRBD1
V gene: TRBV19

CDR3 DNA: TGTGCCAGCAGCTTGCAGGGTGTCTATAATTCACCCCTCCACTTT
CDR3 protein: CASSLQGVYNSPLHF
clone size: NA
J gene: TRBJ1-6
D gene: NA
V gene: TRBV5-4

CDR3 DNA: TGTGCCAGCACCCGTGGAGGCGTTCCCTATGGCTACACCTTC
CDR3 protein: CASTRGGVPYGYTF
clone size: NA
J gene: TRBJ1-2
D gene: NA
V gene: TRBV28

CDR3 DNA: TGTGCCAGCAGCCGGAGCTCCTACGAGCAGTACTTC
CDR3 protein: CASSRSSYEQYF
clone size: NA
J gene: TRBJ2-7
D gene: NA
V gene: TRBV3-1/TRBV3-2

CDR3 DNA: TGTGCCAGCTCACCCCTTGGGACAGGGGAAGGCGGAAACACCATATATTTT
CDR3 protein: CASSPLGTGEGGNTIYF
clone size: NA
J gene: TRBJ1-3
D gene: TRBD1
V gene: TRBV18

CDR3 DNA: TGTGCCAGCAGCTTAGAGCCGGGACAGGGGGCGAATAACAATGAGCAGTTCTTC
CDR3 protein: CASSLEPGQGANNNEQFF
clone size: NA
J gene: TRBJ2-1
D gene: TRBD1
V gene: TRBV11-2

CDR3 DNA: TGTGCCAGCAGCTTAAGGTTGGAGGTCGAGCAGTACTTC
CDR3 protein: CASSLRLEVEQYF
clone size: NA
J gene: TRBJ2-7
D gene: NA
V gene: TRBV7-2

CDR3 DNA: TGTGCCACCAGCGGCTACACTGAAGCTTTCTTT
CDR3 protein: CATSGYTEAFF
clone size: NA
J gene: TRBJ1-1
D gene: NA
V gene: TRBV15

CDR3 DNA: TGTGCCAGCAGCCAAGCTGGCACAGGGCCATTGACCCAGTACTTC
CDR3 protein: CASSQAGTGPLTQYF
clone size: NA
J gene: TRBJ2-5
D gene: NA
V gene: TRBV14

CDR3 DNA: TGCGCCAGCAGCCCAAACTCGGGAGTGGCCGGGGAGCTGTTTTTT
CDR3 protein: CASSPNSGVAGELFF
clone size: once
J gene: TRBJ2-2
D gene: NA
V gene: TRBV4-3